This TCR beta chain is drawn from a study of shared clonotypes between healthy human individuals. Produced via immunoSEQ multiplex PCR; TCRdb's table is partial and in-frame only. Among millions of clones listed, 85% to 95% were seen once. CDR1 is ENHRY and CDR2 is SYGVKD in the germline V gene. The CDR3 is 15 residues long. V shed 1 base, J shed 2 bases, and the junction held 2 bases outside the gene matches. The donors were adults (healthy and HIV-negative) with no recent acute infections or vaccinations. CD45RA-negative memory and CD45RA+ naive subsets were split from the CD4+ cells. The receptor comes from a man aged 18-30 years in good health. Some clones in this sample may be carry-over from other donors' samples. V is TRBV10-3 and J is TRBJ1-1; 9 nucleotides agree with TRBD1. The sequencing sample was made of naive CD4+ T cells from PBMCs. Sample subset: CD45RA+ positively selected. The chain's CDR3 is CAISELGQGNTEAFF. CDR3 DNA sequence: TGTGCCATCAGTGAGTTGGGACAGGGAAACACTGAAGCTTTCTTT.